One TCR beta chain is described in this entry. Its antigen has not been determined. No qualities accompany the bases; no much larger clone lies one base away. Synthetic TCR analog templates were spiked into each PCR to estimate absolute template abundance from read counts. The immunoSEQ assay was used to amplify TCRbeta CDR3 regions from genomic DNA with bias-controlled V and J gene primers. Rearranged TCRbeta segments were sequenced at approximately 20X coverage. The original methods were these. Clustering was used to correct sequencing errors, and CDR3s were annotated against IMGT to assign V, D and J genes. Downstream analyses used only productive TCRbeta rearrangements and left out out-of-frame or stop-codon sequences. Clonality was calculated as one minus the Shannon entropy normalized by the log of the number of unique productive sequences. Clones differing between time points or between blood and tumor were identified using Fisher's exact test with Benjamini-Hochberg correction, with an adjusted p below 0.01 applied as the threshold. TCRdb took this table from immuneACCESS and kept in-frame rearrangements with V and J called. Such tables lack part of the clones; where checked against another copy, unresolved V genes explain under half of the gap, and the rest is unexplained. That table supplies the V and J calls and clone size; D and trimming were determined from the DNA. The sample table records roughly 44,000 clones; around 80% of these occur just once. The ten most abundant clones make up 3% to 3.5% of the sample.

This record belongs to a study of PD-L1 blockade in urothelial cancer (dated by TCRdb to 2016 to 2017). For the wider study: Therapy was started at some point between 2014 and 2016 for all patients, and atezolizumab 1,200 mg was administered intravenously every 3 weeks. About 90% of the roughly 30 patients were identified as males with urothelial cancer of bladder origin, and a prior smoking history was reported by 18 of 29 patients. Patients had an ECOG performance status of 0 or 1 and had received between 0 and 3 prior chemotherapy regimens. Blood samples were analyzed at 3 weeks after treatment start (second dose) and at 6 weeks after treatment start. Blood samples gave median yields of approximately 130,000 T cells and some 80,000 unique TCRs, along with a median clonality of 0.080. An exploratory multi-omic analysis was conducted of the somatic, immune and clinical correlates of response to PD-L1 blockade with atezolizumab in urothelial cancer. Pretreatment tumor samples, along with matched peripheral blood collected serially before and after atezolizumab treatment, underwent TCR sequencing. Durable clinical benefit meant progression-free survival longer than 6 months, and TCR features were also tested against progression-free and overall survival. In the same patients, pretreatment tumors underwent whole exome sequencing and RNA sequencing in addition to TCR sequencing. Roughly 10 patients achieved durable clinical benefit and approximately 20 did not. Twenty-nine patients had pretreatment blood TCR-seq, some 25 had at least one posttreatment blood collection, and some 25 had tumor TCR-seq.

A cohort of around 29 patients with locally advanced or metastatic urothelial carcinoma, treated at Memorial Sloan Kettering on a trial protocol, was included. Peripheral blood mononuclear cells were collected from each patient pretreatment and during treatment, giving between 1 and 8 total time points per patient. The Qiagen DNeasy Blood extraction kit was used to purify genomic DNA from total PBMCs and tumor samples. PBMCs were collected pretreatment and during treatment, and were isolated and stored as previously described. Paper-wide results and their limitations: A pretreatment peripheral blood TCR clonality below the median was linked to improved progression-free and overall survival. Because the sample size was small (n of about 29) and many exploratory analyses were performed, the results are intended to be hypothesis-generating. Among patients with durable benefit, tumor-associated TCR clones showed greater expansion in peripheral blood 3 weeks after treatment started (n ≈ 23, p = 0.022).

A distance of 16 bases separates the germline ends of V and J, which lose 6 bases and 5 bases respectively. The cysteine opens and the phenylalanine closes a CDR3 of 15 amino acids. The sequence is cut down to CDR3 DNA, 45 bases in frame from base 1. The germline V gene encodes CDR1 SNHLY and CDR2 FYNNEI. This TCR came from a man aged 65-85 years with urothelial cancer. Rearrangement joined TRBV2 to TRBJ2-2; TRBD2 is possibly the D segment (7 matching bases). The sample in question was PBMCs, obtained around atezolizumab (anti-PD-L1) treatment. The CDR3 here reads CASRGVGRGTGELFF. The nucleotide sequence reads TGTGCCAGCAGAGGAGTTGGGAGGGGGACCGGGGAGCTGTTTTTT.